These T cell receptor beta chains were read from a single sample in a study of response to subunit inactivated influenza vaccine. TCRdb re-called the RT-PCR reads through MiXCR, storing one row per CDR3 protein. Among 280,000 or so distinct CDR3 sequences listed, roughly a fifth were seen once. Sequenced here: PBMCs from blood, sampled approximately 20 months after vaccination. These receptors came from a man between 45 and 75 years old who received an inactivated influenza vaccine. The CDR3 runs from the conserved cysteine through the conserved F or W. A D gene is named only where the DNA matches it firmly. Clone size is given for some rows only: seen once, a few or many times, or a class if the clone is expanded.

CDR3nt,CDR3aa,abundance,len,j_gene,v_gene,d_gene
TGTGCCAGCCGTCAGGGGGGGCCCACAGATACGCAGTATTTT,CASRQGGPTDTQYF,few,14,TRBJ2-3,TRBV6-2/TRBV6-3,NA
TGTGCCAGCAGTATGGCGGCGTCCTATGGCTACACCTTC,CASSMAASYGYTF,NA,13,TRBJ1-2,TRBV6-1,NA
TGTGCCAGCAGTTCCATGGCGCAGCGGTTCTACGAGCAGTACTTC,CASSSMAQRFYEQYF,few,15,TRBJ2-7,TRBV7-2,NA
TGCAGTGCTAGAGACGCAAGGGGACGCACTGAAGCTTTCTTT,CSARDARGRTEAFF,many,14,TRBJ1-1,TRBV20-1,NA
TGTGCCACCAGCAGAGATAATCCAGGGGTCGGCGAAAACATTCAGTACTTC,CATSRDNPGVGENIQYF,few,17,TRBJ2-4,TRBV15,NA
TGCAGCGTTAATACCTCGGGGAGGAGGTACAATGAGCAGTTCTTC,CSVNTSGRRYNEQFF,NA,15,TRBJ2-1,TRBV29-1,NA
TGCGCCAGCAGCCAAGATCCAGAGGGCCGAGTCTATGGCTACACCTTC,CASSQDPEGRVYGYTF,few,16,TRBJ1-2,TRBV4-1,NA
TGTGCCTGGTCACAGGGCAGGGGCACTGAAGCTTTCTTT,CAWSQGRGTEAFF,few,13,TRBJ1-1,TRBV30,NA
TGTGCCAGCAGTTATGGGGGATGGACTGAAGCTTTCTTT,CASSYGGWTEAFF,many,13,TRBJ1-1,TRBV12-3/TRBV12-4,NA
TGTGCCAGCAGTGCAGGGGCCGGGACCTCAGCTTTCTTT,CASSAGAGTSAFF,few,13,TRBJ1-1,TRBV6-1,NA
TGTGCCAGCAGCGCACAGGGGGCGACCACTGAAGCTTTCTTT,CASSAQGATTEAFF,few,14,TRBJ1-1,TRBV7-9,TRBD1
TGTGCCAGCAGTGAAACGACAGGGTCCTACGAGCAGTACTTC,CASSETTGSYEQYF,few,14,TRBJ2-7,TRBV6-1,TRBD1
TGTGCCAGCAGCTTTCGGGGAGTAGCCAAAAACATTCAGTACTTC,CASSFRGVAKNIQYF,few,15,TRBJ2-4,TRBV11-2,NA
TGTGCCAGCAGCCCGGAGGTCGCAGTCCACGAGCAGTACTTC,CASSPEVAVHEQYF,NA,14,TRBJ2-7,TRBV5-4,NA
TGCGCCAGCAGCTTGGTAGTCAATGAGCAGTTCTTC,CASSLVVNEQFF,many,12,TRBJ2-1,TRBV5-1,NA
TGTGCCAGCTCAATCGGCGGCCGGGGTACTGAAGCTTTCTTT,CASSIGGRGTEAFF,NA,14,TRBJ1-1,TRBV18,NA
TGCAGTGCTAGAGTGGTAGACAGGGGATATGGCTACACCTTC,CSARVVDRGYGYTF,many,14,TRBJ1-2,TRBV20-1,TRBD1
TGTGCCAGCAGTTTATCAGGGGCTACGCGACACAATGAGCAGTTCTTC,CASSLSGATRHNEQFF,few,16,TRBJ2-1,TRBV27,NA
TGTGCCATCAGTGAGTCGAAGACAGTTGTAGGCACAGATACGCAGTATTTT,CAISESKTVVGTDTQYF,NA,17,TRBJ2-3,TRBV10-3,NA
TGCGCCAGCAGCCTCACCAGAGACTCTGGAAACACCATATATTTT,CASSLTRDSGNTIYF,many,15,TRBJ1-3,TRBV4-3,NA
TGTGCCAGCAGCCAACACAGCGGGAGACCTAAAGAGACCCAGTACTTC,CASSQHSGRPKETQYF,NA,16,TRBJ2-5,TRBV14,TRBD2
TGCAGTGCTCCAGGACAGGGCCACTACTCCTACAATGAGCAGTTCTTC,CSAPGQGHYSYNEQFF,NA,16,TRBJ2-1,TRBV20-1,TRBD1
TGCGCCAGCAGCCAAGGGGTGACAACAACAGGTGAAAAACTGTTTTTT,CASSQGVTTTGEKLFF,NA,16,TRBJ1-4,TRBV4-3,NA
TGTGCCACCCAGGGGGTGGAAGCTTTCTTT,CATQGVEAFF,NA,10,TRBJ1-1,TRBV13,TRBD1
TGCAGCGTTGTTCGCTTGGTAGAAGGAAACACCATATATTTT,CSVVRLVEGNTIYF,many,14,TRBJ1-3,TRBV29-1,NA
TGTGCCATTTACAGGGGAGGCTACACCTTC,CAIYRGGYTF,few,10,TRBJ1-2,TRBV28,TRBD1
TGTGCCAGCAGCGTGGGGCTCAGGGAGGGCGAAGATACGCAGTATTTT,CASSVGLREGEDTQYF,NA,16,TRBJ2-3,TRBV9,TRBD2
TGCAGTGCAACCTTAGCGTCGGCTGGAAACACCATATATTTT,CSATLASAGNTIYF,few,14,TRBJ1-3,TRBV20-1,NA
TGTGCCAGCAGCCAGCCGGGCCAGCCCCAGCATTTT,CASSQPGQPQHF,NA,12,TRBJ1-5,TRBV11-1,NA
TGCAGCACCCCTGGGATCTTCGGAGAGACCCAGTACTTC,CSTPGIFGETQYF,NA,13,TRBJ2-5,TRBV29-1,NA
TGTGCCAGCAGTCCTGGAACAGGGAATGGCTACACCTTC,CASSPGTGNGYTF,many,13,TRBJ1-2,TRBV12-3/TRBV12-4,NA
TGTGCCAGCAGCTTGGCAGGTCCTACTTCTAACTATGGCTACACCTTC,CASSLAGPTSNYGYTF,many,16,TRBJ1-2,TRBV5-4,NA
TGCGCCAGCAGCCCGGACGGGGGGGGTCAGCCCCAGCATTTT,CASSPDGGGQPQHF,many,14,TRBJ1-5,TRBV5-1,NA
TGTGCCAGCAGCCTGGGACAGGGGGCCACCGGGGAGCTGTTTTTT,CASSLGQGATGELFF,few,15,TRBJ2-2,TRBV7-8,TRBD1
TGTGCCAGCAGTCAGAGACCAGGGGCCCTTAACACTGAAGCTTTCTTT,CASSQRPGALNTEAFF,few,16,TRBJ1-1,TRBV27,NA
TGTGCCAGCAGCCCTCCGGCTGTAGCCAAAAACATTCAGTACTTC,CASSPPAVAKNIQYF,NA,15,TRBJ2-4,TRBV7-9,NA
TGTGCCAGCAGTTTGTACCCGGGAGCCAAAAACATTCAGTACTTC,CASSLYPGAKNIQYF,few,15,TRBJ2-4,TRBV28,NA
TGCAGCGCCGGGAGGGCCTCCTACGAGCAGTACTTC,CSAGRASYEQYF,once,12,TRBJ2-7,TRBV29-1,TRBD2
TGTGCCAGCAGCTTATTTGCAGGGGAAGGCACTGAAGCTTTCTTT,CASSLFAGEGTEAFF,NA,15,TRBJ1-1,TRBV7-2,NA
TGCGCCAGCAGCCAAGATGGGAGGCGAAATGGCTACACCTTC,CASSQDGRRNGYTF,NA,14,TRBJ1-2,TRBV4-3,NA
TGTGCCAGCAGTTCTAGTAGCGCGCAGTTCTTC,CASSSSSAQFF,few,11,TRBJ2-1,TRBV6-1,NA
TGTGCCAGCAGCCCAGCGGGAGTTGGTACCGGGGAGCTGTTTTTT,CASSPAGVGTGELFF,NA,15,TRBJ2-2,TRBV7-2,TRBD2
TGTGCCAGCAGTACCACGAGACAGCGGGATGAAAAACTGTTTTTT,CASSTTRQRDEKLFF,NA,15,TRBJ1-4,TRBV12-3/TRBV12-4,NA
TGTGCCAGCAGTTTATGGCCAGGTAGCTCCTACGAGCAGTACTTC,CASSLWPGSSYEQYF,NA,15,TRBJ2-7,TRBV28,NA
TGTGCCAGCACCAAGGCGGGGGGCAACACTGAAGCTTTCTTT,CASTKAGGNTEAFF,many,14,TRBJ1-1,TRBV12-3/TRBV12-4,NA
TGTGCCAGCAGTCCCCGGGGACAGGGTCCCGAAAAACTGTTTTTT,CASSPRGQGPEKLFF,NA,15,TRBJ1-4,TRBV12-3/TRBV12-4,TRBD1
TGTGCCACCAGCAGAGGGACAGTTAGCAATCAGCCCCAGCATTTT,CATSRGTVSNQPQHF,NA,15,TRBJ1-5,TRBV15,NA
TGTGCCAGCAGTGGCCTTTCAAGACGGGGCGATCCGTTCTTC,CASSGLSRRGDPFF,NA,14,TRBJ2-1,TRBV6-2/TRBV6-3,NA
TGCAGTGCTGGGGGCACAGATACGCAGTATTTT,CSAGGTDTQYF,NA,11,TRBJ2-3,TRBV20-1,NA
TGTGCCAGCAGTGAACCTACTAGCGGGTACGAGCAGTACTTC,CASSEPTSGYEQYF,few,14,TRBJ2-7,TRBV25-1,TRBD2
TGTGCCAGCAGCCCACTAGTGGGAACATACAATGAGCAGTTCTTC,CASSPLVGTYNEQFF,NA,15,TRBJ2-1,TRBV4-2,NA
TGTGCCAGCAGTTACTCAGGGATCCAGCCCCAGCATTTT,CASSYSGIQPQHF,few,13,TRBJ1-5,TRBV6-6,NA
TGTGCCAGCAGTAACCTGCGGGGACAGGGGAACACTGAAGCTTTCTTT,CASSNLRGQGNTEAFF,many,16,TRBJ1-1,TRBV12-3/TRBV12-4,TRBD1
TGCAGTGCTTATACGGGACAGGGGTCTGACGAGCAGTACTTC,CSAYTGQGSDEQYF,few,14,TRBJ2-7,TRBV20-1,TRBD1
TGCAGCGTCTCCTGGAACACTGAAGCTTTCTTT,CSVSWNTEAFF,many,11,TRBJ1-1,TRBV29-1,NA
TGTGCCAGCACCGTGGGGGCAGGGAGGTACAATGAGCAGTTCTTC,CASTVGAGRYNEQFF,NA,15,TRBJ2-1,TRBV11-2,NA
TGCGCCAGCAGCTCCGGGACAGGTAACCAGCCCCAGCATTTT,CASSSGTGNQPQHF,many,14,TRBJ1-5,TRBV5-1,TRBD1